A single T cell receptor (beta chain) is shown here with its context. Antigen unknown. The sample originates from a study of shared clonotypes between healthy human individuals. Study-wide background: CD8 memory received one plate per donor, CD8 naive two, CD4 memory three and CD4 naive three.

The table came from immunoSEQ multiplex PCR; TCRdb's copy has only in-frame clones and leaves some out. The table has about 1.1 million clones, approximately 80% seen once. General study results and limits: The expectation was that sequencing depth would affect clonotype sharing among donors. Larger richness was generally estimated for naive than memory subsets. Generation of non-shared clonotypes was less probable than generation of clonotypes shared by all four donors.

The CDR3 runs to 15 residues. Germline CDR1 SGDLS, CDR2 YYNGEE. Trimming left V 3 bases short and J 4 bases short, with 13 bases between. This chain links TRBV9 with TRBJ2-2; D is uncertain. Sequencing was performed on memory CD4+ T cells from PBMCs. This sample's subset: CD45RA-negative fraction. The receptor was isolated from a man aged 18 to 30 in good health. Some clones in this sample may be carry-over from other donors' samples. The CDR3 is CASSADPWRTGELFF. The CDR3 DNA follows: TGTGCCAGCAGCGCCGACCCGTGGCGCACCGGGGAGCTGTTTTTT.